The 30 T cell receptor beta chains reported below all come from one sample, sequenced in a study of blood T cell repertoires in COVID-19. Method: immunoSEQ multiplex PCR; TCRdb's copy keeps in-frame clones and lacks some. The data show 250,000 to 350,000 clones, about 89% seen once. Material: peripheral blood. These receptors originate from a man aged 25-45 years with acute or convalescent COVID-19.

The V and J genes are TRBV9 and TRBJ2-4, with a weak D call TRBD2 (6 bases). CDR1 and CDR2 (germline): SGDLS, YYNGEE. V was pared by 3 bases and J by 2 bases, with 12 bases between. CDR3 length: 15 residues. CDR3 sequence (DNA): TGTGCCAGCAGCGCGACGGGAGTGCCCAAAAACATTCAGTACTTC. It specifies CASSATGVPKNIQYF.

This clone was recorded once. The V and J genes are TRBV30 and TRBJ1-2, with 7 bases that match TRBD1. CDR3 length: 12 residues. Germline V gives CDR1 GTSNPN, CDR2 SVGIG (reference sequence). J was trimmed by 3 bases and V by 8 bases; bases with no gene match: 6. The CDR3, as DNA: TGTGCCCGGGGCAGGGGGGACTATGGCTACACCTTC. This codes for CARGRGDYGYTF.

V is TRBV30 and J is TRBJ1-2, with D tentatively TRBD1 (5 bases). Germline CDR1 and CDR2: GTSNPN and SVGIG (reference sequence). Between the trimmed V and J ends, which lost 0 bases and 1 base, there was a span of 6 bases. The CDR3 is 13 amino acids. The CDR3 DNA reads as TGTGCCTGGAGTGTACAGGTTAACTATGGCTACACCTTC. It translates to CAWSVQVNYGYTF.

The rearrangement links TRBV9 to TRBJ1-3; 12 bases map to TRBD1. Losses at the gene ends were 4 bases for V and 3 bases for J; bases not matched to a gene: 5. This CDR3 contains 16 residues. Per germline, CDR1 SGDLS and CDR2 YYNGEE. The CDR3 here is CASSLGTGGGGNTIYF. CDR3 DNA: TGTGCCAGCAGCCTGGGGACAGGGGGCGGTGGAAACACCATATATTTT. The full variable domain, its missing parts supplied by reference TRBV9 and TRBJ1-3, is DSGVTQTPKHLITATGQRVTLRCSPRSGDLSVYWYQQSLDQGLQFLIQYYNGEERAKGNILERFSAQQFPDLHSELNLSSLELGDSALYFCASSLGTGGGGNTIYFGEGSWLTVV.

V and J are TRBV18 and TRBJ1-4, with 8 nucleotides matching TRBD1. Germline V gene data show CDR1 as KGHSH and CDR2 as LQKENI. The junction had 8 bases not matched to a gene; V was cut back by 8 bases and J by 6 bases. There are 14 residues in the CDR3. CDR3 DNA: TGTGCCAGCGCAGCAGGGGGCCTCGATGAAAAACTGTTTTTT. Its protein product is CASAAGGLDEKLFF.

This clone appeared a few times. The rearrangement joins TRBV6-5 to TRBJ1-5, with 7 nucleotides matching TRBD1. CDR3 size: 14 residues. The junction had 7 bases not matched to a gene; V was cut back by 4 bases and J by 7 bases. CDR1 is MNHEY, CDR2 SVGAGI, per germline. The CDR3 reads CASSSPGTEQPQHF. Here the CDR3 DNA reads TGTGCCAGCAGTTCCCCAGGGACAGAGCAGCCCCAGCATTTT.

The rearrangement joins TRBV19 to TRBJ1-3, with a tentative D call TRBD1 (5 bases). CDR3 length: 15 amino acids. Germline loops: CDR1 LNHDA, CDR2 SQIVND (reference sequence). Trimming took 7 bases from V and 0 from J, leaving 13 bases between them. DNA for the CDR3: TGTGCCAGTACGGGGGAAGGCCTCTCTGGAAACACCATATATTTT. Its protein is CASTGEGLSGNTIYF.

The V gene is TRBV28, the J gene TRBJ1-6; unclear D gene. Germline V gene data show CDR1 as MDHEN and CDR2 as SYDVKM. Trimming removed 4 bases at V and 0 bases at J, with 7 bases between. The length of the CDR3 is 15 residues. The CDR3 DNA sequence: TGTGCCAGCAGTTCAACCAGCTCCTATAATTCACCCCTCCACTTT. Translated: CASSSTSSYNSPLHF.

This rearrangement joins TRBV12-5 to TRBJ2-1; 9 nucleotides agree with TRBD1. The CDR3 is 15 amino acids. The germline V gene has CDR1 LGHNT and CDR2 FRNRAP. The J segment lost 4 bases and the V segment lost 4 bases, leaving 5 bases of the junction unmatched. Written as DNA, the CDR3 is TGTGCTAGTGGTTGGTCCGGACAGGGGTACAATGAGCAGTTCTTC. Amino acid sequence: CASGWSGQGYNEQFF.

V usage is TRBV14 and J usage is TRBJ2-1, with TRBD2 matching over 10 bases. CDR1 and CDR2 from the germline V gene are SGHDN and FVKESK. The CDR3 runs to 14 residues. With 6 bases clipped from V and 8 bases from J, the junction kept 7 bases outside the gene matches. The CDR3, as DNA: TGTGCCAGCAGTTCACTAGCGGGATGGCATGAGCAGTTCTTC. This gives the protein CASSSLAGWHEQFF.

This clone occurred a few times. The chain uses TRBV7-9 and TRBJ1-3; 9 positions agree with TRBD1. The CDR3 covers 18 residues. The V segment lost 5 bases and the J segment 0 bases; nucleotides outside the gene matches: 11. Germline values: CDR1 SEHNR, CDR2 FQNEAQ (reference sequence). CDR3 nucleotides: TGTGCCAGCAGCCCATATTCGGACAGGGGACCCTCTGGAAACACCATATATTTT. It encodes CASSPYSDRGPSGNTIYF.

V gene TRBV11-2 combines with J gene TRBJ2-1, with D possibly matching TRBD2 (5 bases). The length of the CDR3 is 16 residues. Germline CDR1 and CDR2: SGHAT and FQNNGV. V was pared by 7 bases and J by 4 bases, with 20 bases between. In DNA form, the CDR3 reads TGTGCCAGCAACCCGTTGATGGGAGTTTTATACAATGAGCAGTTCTTC. Translated: CASNPLMGVLYNEQFF.

The count of this clone is one. The chain recombines TRBV5-1 with TRBJ2-1, with 10 positions matching TRBD2. Germline V gene data show CDR1 as SGHRS and CDR2 as YFSETQ. The CDR3 loop spans 14 amino acids. Trimming removed 1 base from V and 10 bases from J; junction bases left unmatched: 5. CDR3: CASSLIAGGREQFF. DNA for the CDR3: TGCGCCAGCAGCTTGATAGCGGGGGGCCGAGAGCAGTTCTTC.

The chain recombines TRBV6-5 with TRBJ1-2; D is perhaps TRBD1 (5 bases). Germline assignment: CDR1 MNHEY and CDR2 SVGAGI. V was cut by 5 bases and J by 6 bases, with 7 bases left in between. The CDR3 is 11 residues long. The CDR3 sequence: CASSPTDGYTF. The CDR3 DNA is TGTGCCAGCAGTCCGACAGATGGCTACACCTTC.

The rearrangement uses TRBV18 and TRBJ1-2, with TRBD1 matching over 10 bases. Germline trimming cut 4 bases from V and 3 bases from J; bases unmatched to any gene: 8. Germline loops: CDR1 KGHSH, CDR2 LQKENI. The CDR3 is 16 amino acids. The CDR3 bases are TGTGCCAGCTCACAACAAGGACAGGGGGGCTACTATGGCTACACCTTC. This translates into CASSQQGQGGYYGYTF.

V and J are TRBV7-2 and TRBJ2-7; TRBD2 matches at 12 bases. CDR1 SGHTA and CDR2 FQGNSA come from the germline V gene. V gave up 5 bases and J gave up 5 bases; unmatched junction bases: 13. This CDR3 is 17 amino acids long. In DNA, the CDR3 is TGTGCCAGCAGCCTCCCGCTAGCGGGAGGGCTCCGGAACGAGCAGTACTTC. It specifies CASSLPLAGGLRNEQYF.

The gene calls are TRBV18 and TRBJ2-5; D gene unclear. Trimming left V 3 bases short and J 5 bases short, with 16 bases between. The length of the CDR3 is 15 residues. The germline V gene encodes CDR1 KGHSH and CDR2 LQKENI. The CDR3 sequence: CASSPSMVEWETQYF. In DNA, the CDR3 is TGTGCCAGCTCACCCTCCATGGTGGAGTGGGAGACCCAGTACTTC.

V gene TRBV7-3 combines with J gene TRBJ1-5; weak D call: TRBD1 (5 bases). This CDR3 has 13 amino acids. The V gene lost 2 bases and the J gene lost 9 bases, with 11 bases spanning the gap. Germline V CDR1 and CDR2: SGHTA, FQGTGA. The CDR3: CASSLGQGSPQHF. CDR3 bases: TGTGCCAGCAGCTTAGGGCAGGGCTCGCCCCAGCATTTT.

The V call is TRBV24-1, the J call TRBJ2-7, with 9 bases that match TRBD1. The CDR3 extends over 13 amino acids. Germline V CDR1 and CDR2: KGHDR, SFDVKD. V lost 10 bases, J lost 2 bases, and 5 bases stayed unmatched. The DNA for the CDR3 is TGTGCCACACGCCGGGACAGGGCCTACGAGCAGTACTTC. Translated: CATRRDRAYEQYF.

This clone was observed a single time. The V gene is TRBV19, the J gene TRBJ2-6; possibly TRBD1 for D (6 bases). V lost 4 bases to trimming and J lost 4 bases, with 11 bases between them. The CDR3 spans 15 residues. The germline V gene has CDR1 LNHDA and CDR2 SQIVND (reference sequence). The CDR3 region has the DNA TGTGCCAGTAGTAAACAGGGCACCGGGGCCAACGTCCTGACTTTC. Translated, it gives CASSKQGTGANVLTF.

This rearrangement joins TRBV3-1 (or the pseudogene TRBV3-2) to TRBJ1-1; possible D gene TRBD1, 6 bases. The CDR3 totals 14 residues. The germline V gene encodes CDR1 LGHDT and CDR2 YNNKEL (reference sequence). Between the trimmed V and J ends, which lost 3 bases and 1 base, there was a span of 9 bases. CDR3 amino acids: CASSQNRANTEAFF. Here the CDR3 DNA reads TGTGCCAGCAGCCAGAACAGGGCGAACACTGAAGCTTTCTTT.

This chain links TRBV30 with TRBJ1-6; 9 bases map to TRBD1. This CDR3 region has 16 residues. Trimming cost V 3 bases and J 7 bases; bases outside gene matches: 10. CDR1 GTSNPN and CDR2 SVGIG come from the germline V gene (reference sequence). The CDR3 nucleotides read TGTGCCTGGAGCAAAACCCCGGGACAGGGAAATTCACCCCTCCACTTT. Its translation: CAWSKTPGQGNSPLHF.

The chain joins TRBV12-3 or TRBV12-4 to TRBJ1-2, with D perhaps TRBD1 (6 bases). Trimming removed 3 bases at V and 5 bases at J, with 10 bases between. The CDR3 loop spans 13 amino acids. In DNA, the CDR3 is TGTGCCAGCAGTTTTGGGGGCAGGTATGGCTACACCTTC. The encoded protein is CASSFGGRYGYTF.

The V gene is TRBV14, the J gene TRBJ2-7, with TRBD1 as a possible D gene (5 bases). The CDR3 is 14 residues long. Trimming stripped 4 bases from V and 2 bases from J, with 12 bases between. The germline V gene encodes CDR1 SGHDN and CDR2 FVKESK. Here the CDR3 DNA reads TGTGCCAGCAGCCGTATGACAGCCGCCTACGAGCAGTACTTC. Amino acid sequence: CASSRMTAAYEQYF.

In DNA form, the CDR3 reads TGTGCCTCTACAGGGAGAGCCAAAAACATTCAGTACTTC. Protein sequence: CASTGRAKNIQYF. The chain recombines TRBV30 with TRBJ2-4; TRBD1 is a possible D gene (6 bases). Germline V gene sequence: CDR1 GTSNPN, CDR2 SVGIG (reference sequence). The CDR3 is 13 amino acids. V lost 7 bases and J lost 0, with 10 bases in between.

The chain joins TRBV12-2 to TRBJ1-5; TRBD1 is the table's D call and was not checked against the DNA. TRBV12-2 is an annotated pseudogene. The CDR3 covers 18 residues. CDR3 loop: CASRLVIRDTGNNQPQHF. The DNA for the CDR3 is TGTGCAAGTCGCTTGGTGATCCGGGACACGGGAAACAATCAGCCCCAGCATTTT.

J is TRBJ1-3 and V is TRBV2; no clear D. The CDR3 covers 14 residues. V shed 6 bases and J shed 2 bases, with 11 bases lying between them. The germline CDR1 and CDR2 sequences are SNHLY and FYNNEI. CDR3 loop: CASRRAGTGNTIYF. The CDR3 coding sequence is TGTGCCAGCAGGCGGGCAGGAACTGGAAACACCATATATTTT. The whole variable domain, remainder taken from reference TRBV2 and TRBJ1-3, is EPEVTQTPSHQVTQMGQEVILRCVPISNHLYFYWYRQILGQKVEFLVSFYNNEISEKSEIFDDQFSVERPDGSNFTLKIRSTKLEDSAMYFCASRRAGTGNTIYFGEGSWLTVV.

The chain recombines TRBV24-1 with TRBJ2-1; 14 bases fit TRBD2. The junction had 6 bases not matched to a gene; V was cut back by 6 bases and J by 0 bases. The CDR3 consists of 18 residues. Looked up from germline, CDR1 is KGHDR and CDR2 is SFDVKD. In DNA, the CDR3 is TGTGCCACCAGTCGTGGGACTAGCGGGAGAATCTCCTACAATGAGCAGTTCTTC. The encoded protein is CATSRGTSGRISYNEQFF.

The chain is built from TRBV6-5 and TRBJ2-7; D uncertain. The CDR3 is 15 residues long. CDR1 is MNHEY, CDR2 SVGAGI, per germline. Trimming stripped 6 bases from V and 0 bases from J, with 15 bases between. DNA of the CDR3: TGTGCCAGCAGCTCCCTCCATGAGAGCTCCTACGAGCAGTACTTC. This encodes CASSSLHESSYEQYF.

The rearrangement uses TRBV5-8 and TRBJ2-7; 12 bases align to TRBD1. J was trimmed by 6 bases and V by 6 bases; bases with no gene match: 7. This CDR3 is built from 14 residues. Germline-derived CDR1 and CDR2 are SGHTS and YDEGEE. Here the CDR3 DNA reads TGTGCCAGCAACCCGGGACAGGGGGCCAGCGAGCAGTACTTC. Translation: CASNPGQGASEQYF.